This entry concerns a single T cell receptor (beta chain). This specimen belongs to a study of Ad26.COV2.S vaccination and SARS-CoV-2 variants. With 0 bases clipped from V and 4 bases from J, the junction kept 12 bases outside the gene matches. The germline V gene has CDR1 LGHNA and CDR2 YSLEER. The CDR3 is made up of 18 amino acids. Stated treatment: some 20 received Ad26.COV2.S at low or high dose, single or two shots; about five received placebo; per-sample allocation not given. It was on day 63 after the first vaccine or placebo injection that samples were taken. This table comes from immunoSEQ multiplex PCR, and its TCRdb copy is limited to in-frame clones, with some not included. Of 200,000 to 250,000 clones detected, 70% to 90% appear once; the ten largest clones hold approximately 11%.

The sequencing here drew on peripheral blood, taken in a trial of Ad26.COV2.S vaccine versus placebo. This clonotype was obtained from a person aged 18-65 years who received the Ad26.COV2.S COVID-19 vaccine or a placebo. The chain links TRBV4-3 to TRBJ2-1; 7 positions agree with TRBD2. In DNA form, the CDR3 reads TGCGCCAGCAGCCAAGATCTCCCCTGGAGCGGGAATTACAATGAGCAGTTCTTC. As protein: CASSQDLPWSGNYNEQFF.